The sequence of this T cell receptor (beta chain) was determined in a study of T-cell memory formation after mild COVID-19. Whole-study context: The study found TCR clusters largely donor specific.

Via MiXCR, TCRdb re-called the 5' RACE reads, giving one row per CDR3 protein. The sample has 90,000 to 120,000 distinct CDR3 sequences, 13% to 15% seen once. General observations from the study: Cross-reactive memory seemingly joined, as some responding clones were found in pre-infection memory. The second-wave clones peaking on day 37 were not confirmed as SARS-CoV-2-specific. A balance of CD4 and CD8 characterized clones contracting day 15 to 85, whereas later expanders leaned CD4+.

The germline CDR1 and CDR2 sequences are MNHEY and SVGAGI. This CDR3 region has 14 residues. Between the trimmed V and J ends, which lost 1 base and 5 bases, there was a span of 11 bases. Of note for this clonotype: Its antigen is not identified.

The TCR was taken from a man between 18 and 29 years old who had mild COVID-19 (a few samples of this study predate the infection). Cell type and time point are not known. The chain recombines TRBV6-5 with TRBJ2-5; no firm D call. Sequencing input: PBMCs or a T cell subset sorted from them (not recorded which). The CDR3, as DNA: TGTGCCAGCAGTTACTATTCCCTAATGGAGACCCAGTACTTC. Translating gives CASSYYSLMETQYF.